The rows below give T cell receptor beta chains drawn from one sample of a study of blood T cell repertoires in COVID-19. TCRdb's table, derived via immunoSEQ multiplex PCR, lists solely in-frame clones and lacks some. Seen here are about 270,000 clones, around 90% observed once, and the top ten hold roughly 2.8%. Source material: PBMCs or T cells enriched from blood (not recorded which). Receptors originate from a man aged 35-49 years who had been exposed to COVID-19. Each CDR3 is given with its conserved first and last residue. The D gene is left open where the match is weak. Expanded clones are given a class, and other clones once, few, many or no size at all.

d_call,j_call,v_call,clone_size,cdr3_nt,cdr3_aa
NA,TRBJ2-1,TRBV27,NA,TGTGCCAGCAGTTTGATCAGGGGCTCCTACAATGAGCAGTTCTTC,CASSLIRGSYNEQFF
NA,TRBJ2-7,TRBV4-3,NA,TGCGCCAGCAGCCAAGAGTCAGGGTTAACCTACGAGCAGTACTTC,CASSQESGLTYEQYF
NA,TRBJ2-7,TRBV6-2/TRBV6-3,NA,TGTGCCAGCAGTTACGATGCCAGGGGTTCCTACGAGCAGTACTTC,CASSYDARGSYEQYF
NA,TRBJ2-7,TRBV19,NA,TGTGCCAGTAGTATATCTAGCGAGGGTTCCTACGAGCAGTACTTC,CASSISSEGSYEQYF
NA,TRBJ1-1,TRBV4-1,NA,TGCGCCAGCAGCCAAGATTATCGGGACTACACTGAAGCTTTCTTT,CASSQDYRDYTEAFF
NA,TRBJ1-2,TRBV5-1,NA,TGCGCCAGCAGCTTGGTGTCTCAACGGGACTATGGCTACACCTTC,CASSLVSQRDYGYTF
NA,TRBJ1-5,TRBV28,once,TGTGCCAGCAGTTCCTCGGGGGGAGGTCAGCCCCAGCATTTT,CASSSSGGGQPQHF
NA,TRBJ1-2,TRBV27,NA,TGTGCCAGCAGTTTTACTACAGGGTCTGGCTACACCTTC,CASSFTTGSGYTF
NA,TRBJ1-4,TRBV27,NA,TGTGCCAGCAGTTTATCGCAGACAACTAATGAAAAACTGTTTTTT,CASSLSQTTNEKLFF
TRBD2,TRBJ2-1,TRBV4-2,NA,TGTGCCAGCAGCCGGGTTAGCGGGAAGGATATCAATGAGCAGTTCTTC,CASSRVSGKDINEQFF
TRBD1,TRBJ2-3,TRBV24-1,NA,TGTGCCACCGGACAGGGCCCAGATACGCAGTATTTT,CATGQGPDTQYF
NA,TRBJ1-2,TRBV28,NA,TGTGCCAGCAGTTCTCAGGGTCTCTATGGCTACACCTTC,CASSSQGLYGYTF
TRBD2,TRBJ2-1,TRBV28,NA,TGTGCCAGCAGTTTGTCGGGACTAGCGGGAGTGTTCAATGAGCAGTTCTTC,CASSLSGLAGVFNEQFF
TRBD2,TRBJ2-1,TRBV9,NA,TGTGCCAGCAGCGTCAGGCGGGAGGAGGTCTACAATGAGCAGTTCTTC,CASSVRREEVYNEQFF
NA,TRBJ2-5,TRBV4-3,NA,TGCGCCAGCAGCCTCGGGAGGACCCAGTACTTC,CASSLGRTQYF
NA,TRBJ1-5,TRBV11-2,NA,TGTGCCAGCAGCCCCGGGGGGCTCCATCAGCCCCAGCATTTT,CASSPGGLHQPQHF
TRBD1,TRBJ1-2,TRBV19,NA,TGTGCCAGTAGTATCGCGGACAGGCGTTATGGCTACACCTTC,CASSIADRRYGYTF
TRBD1,TRBJ2-6,TRBV6-5,NA,TGTGCCAGCAGTTACACAGGGGCTGGGGCCAACGTCCTGACTTTC,CASSYTGAGANVLTF
NA,TRBJ2-7,TRBV27,NA,TGTGCCAGCAGTTTATCGTTTGGAGGGTTAGAGCAGTACTTC,CASSLSFGGLEQYF
NA,TRBJ1-2,TRBV6-2/TRBV6-3,NA,TGTGCCAGCAGTTACCACAGAGGCTACACCTTC,CASSYHRGYTF
NA,TRBJ1-5,TRBV21-1,once,TGTGCCAGCAGCAAGGTCAAGTCCCTGAGGAGCAATCAGCCCCAGCATTTT,CASSKVKSLRSNQPQHF
NA,TRBJ2-5,TRBV5-4,NA,TGTGCCAGCAGGAGCGCTACCACTGAGACCCAGTACTTC,CASRSATTETQYF
NA,TRBJ1-3,TRBV12-3/TRBV12-4,once,TGTGCCAGCAGTTGGACAGCTGGAAACACCATATATTTT,CASSWTAGNTIYF
TRBD2,TRBJ2-7,TRBV15,NA,TGTGCCACCAGCAGAGATAGGGACTACTACGAGCAGTACTTC,CATSRDRDYYEQYF
NA,TRBJ1-1,TRBV9,NA,TGTGCCAGCAGCGTAGCAGGGAGGGGCACTGAAGCTTTCTTT,CASSVAGRGTEAFF
TRBD1,TRBJ1-5,TRBV24-1,NA,TGTGCCACCAGTGAAGGACAGGGTAATCAGCCCCAGCATTTT,CATSEGQGNQPQHF
TRBD2,TRBJ2-1,TRBV28,NA,TGTGCCAGCATCCGACTAGCGGGAGACAATGAGCAGTTCTTC,CASIRLAGDNEQFF
TRBD2,TRBJ2-7,TRBV7-6,NA,TGTGCCAGCAGCTTAGGGCTAGCGGGAGCGGCCTACGAGCAGTACTTC,CASSLGLAGAAYEQYF
TRBD2,TRBJ2-1,TRBV7-2,few,TGTGCCAGCAGCGAACCGGGACTAGCTAGTAGGTCCTACAATGAGCAGTTCTTC,CASSEPGLASRSYNEQFF
TRBD2,TRBJ2-7,TRBV27,NA,TGTGCCAGCAGTTGGACTAGCGACTACGAGCAGTACTTC,CASSWTSDYEQYF
TRBD1,TRBJ1-1,TRBV24-1,NA,TGTGCCATTCGACAGGGGGAGAACACTGAAGCTTTCTTT,CAIRQGENTEAFF
NA,TRBJ2-1,TRBV5-1,NA,TGCGCCAGCAGCTTGGCCGACCCCGGAGGGCCCTACAATGAGCAGTTCTTC,CASSLADPGGPYNEQFF
NA,TRBJ2-5,TRBV18,NA,TGTGCCAGCTCACCCCCTGCTAGCAAAGAGACCCAGTACTTC,CASSPPASKETQYF
TRBD1,TRBJ1-5,TRBV15,NA,TGTGCCACCAGCATTACCGGGACAGGGATGTCGGCGGAGAATCAGCCCCAGCATTTT,CATSITGTGMSAENQPQHF
NA,TRBJ1-2,TRBV2,NA,TGTGCCAGCAGTGAAACGGGAGCTAACTATGGCTACACCTTC,CASSETGANYGYTF
NA,TRBJ2-3,TRBV2,NA,TGTGCCAGCACCGGGACACCAGATACGCAGTATTTT,CASTGTPDTQYF
TRBD2,TRBJ2-2,TRBV19,few,TGTGCCACCCTAGGAGGACTAGTGACCGGGGAGCTGTTTTTT,CATLGGLVTGELFF
TRBD1,TRBJ2-7,TRBV19,NA,TGTGCCAGTAGTATAGGACAGGGCGTTGGGTACGAGCAGTACTTC,CASSIGQGVGYEQYF
NA,TRBJ1-5,TRBV28,NA,TGTGCCAGCAGTTTTTCCGGGCAGGAGGTGGGTCAGCCCCAGCATTTT,CASSFSGQEVGQPQHF
NA,TRBJ2-5,TRBV30,NA,TGTGCCTGGAGGAGTAAGGAGGGCGAGACCCAGTACTTC,CAWRSKEGETQYF
NA,TRBJ2-5,TRBV5-1,NA,TGCGCCAGCAGCCTGCTACACGGGTCGGAAGAGACCCAGTACTTC,CASSLLHGSEETQYF
TRBD1,TRBJ2-7,TRBV5-1,NA,TGCGCCAGCAGCACCCGGGACAGCAGCCCCGGCTACGAGCAGTACTTC,CASSTRDSSPGYEQYF
TRBD1,TRBJ2-7,TRBV5-4,once,TGTGCCAGCAGCTCCAGTTCGACAGGGGACCTCTACGAGCAGTACTTC,CASSSSSTGDLYEQYF
TRBD2,TRBJ2-3,TRBV7-2,NA,TGTGCCAGCAGCTTAGTAGGCGGACTAGCTGCAGATACGCAGTATTTT,CASSLVGGLAADTQYF
NA,TRBJ1-2,TRBV28,NA,TGTGCCAGCAGTCCCCACAGTGTCTCTAACTATGGCTACACCTTC,CASSPHSVSNYGYTF
NA,TRBJ1-3,TRBV7-9,NA,TGTGCCAGCAGCCCACAAACCTCTGGAAACACCATATATTTT,CASSPQTSGNTIYF
NA,TRBJ1-1,TRBV6-5,few,TGTGCCAGCAGTTCGAGGACTGAAGCTTTCTTT,CASSSRTEAFF
NA,TRBJ2-6,TRBV5-6,NA,TGTGCCAGCAGCTTGACGACATCTGGGGCCAACGTCCTGACTTTC,CASSLTTSGANVLTF
NA,TRBJ1-2,TRBV5-5,NA,TGTGCCAGCAGCTTGGCCGTGTATGGCTACACCTTC,CASSLAVYGYTF
NA,TRBJ1-5,TRBV3-1/TRBV3-2,NA,TGTGCCAGCAGCCATTCCGAAGCCCAGCCCCAGCATTTT,CASSHSEAQPQHF
NA,TRBJ1-2,TRBV7-5,NA,TGTGTCAGAAGCTTAGCGTTTTGGGACAGGGACTATGGCTACACCTTC,CVRSLAFWDRDYGYTF
NA,TRBJ1-1,TRBV4-1,NA,TGCGCCAGCAGCCCTTCTCCGGTCCTAAAGTCGCACACTGAAGCTTTCTTT,CASSPSPVLKSHTEAFF
NA,TRBJ1-2,TRBV18,NA,TGTGCCAGCTCCCCTGGACAGTCTTATGGCTACACCTTC,CASSPGQSYGYTF
NA,TRBJ1-1,TRBV5-4,NA,TGTGCCAGCAGCGGTGGCCAGGGGGCTTTCTTT,CASSGGQGAFF
TRBD2,TRBJ2-2,TRBV7-3,NA,TGTGCCAGCACCCCGTTCTCTCTGGCTAGCGGAACCGGGGAGCTGTTTTTT,CASTPFSLASGTGELFF
TRBD1,TRBJ1-1,TRBV25-1,NA,TGTGCCAGCAGTGACAGGACAGGGAGGGTTTCTGAAGCTTTCTTT,CASSDRTGRVSEAFF
NA,TRBJ2-1,TRBV12-3/TRBV12-4,once,TGTGCCAGCAGTCTCGGGGATAACAATGAGCAGTTCTTC,CASSLGDNNEQFF
TRBD1,TRBJ2-7,TRBV2,NA,TGTGCCAAAGGGACAGGTGGTTACGAGCAGTACTTC,CAKGTGGYEQYF
TRBD1,TRBJ1-2,TRBV19,NA,TGTGCCAGTACCCCATACAGGGGGGAATCAAGGAGCTATGGCTACACCTTC,CASTPYRGESRSYGYTF